This T cell receptor beta chain stems from a study of blood T cell repertoires in COVID-19. Study-level information: Material from acute and convalescent COVID-19 was sourced from the United States, Italy and Spain. Sample material is recorded as cDNA or gDNA derived from T cells, B-cell-depleted T cells, or PBMCs.

As originally analysed: Amplification of reference gene primers was used by the study to estimate nucleated cell counts. The assay was immunoSEQ multiplex PCR, and TCRdb's table has in-frame clones only and misses some. The D gene and trimming were derived from the DNA, and the V and J assignments and clone size from that table. The table shows 150,000 to 180,000 clones, with 70% to 90% occurring only once. This clone was observed a single time. There are 14 residues in the CDR3. Germline trimming cut 0 bases from V and 8 bases from J; bases unmatched to any gene: 4. Germline values: CDR1 SGHDT, CDR2 YYEEEE.

Specimen: peripheral blood. The chain combines TRBV5-6 with TRBJ1-2; 10 bases fit TRBD1. The receptor was isolated from a woman aged 65 to 85 with acute or convalescent COVID-19. CDR3 protein: CASSLGDRGFGYTF. The CDR3 DNA reads TGTGCCAGCAGCTTGGGGGACAGGGGTTTCGGCTACACCTTC. The full variable domain, completed using reference TRBV5-6 and TRBJ1-2, is DAGVTQSPTHLIKTRGQQVTLRCSPKSGHDTVSWYQQALGQGPQFIFQYYEEEERQRGNFPDRFSGHQFPNYSSELNVNALLLGDSALYLCASSLGDRGFGYTFGSGTRLTVV.